These 26 T cell receptor beta chains share one sample of origin, sequenced in a study of blood T cell repertoires in COVID-19. Method: immunoSEQ multiplex PCR; TCRdb's copy keeps in-frame clones and lacks some. The sample contains hundreds of thousands of clones, 75% to 90% of which appear only once. The sequencing input was PBMCs or T cells enriched from blood (not recorded which). The receptors stem from a man aged 18 to 35 who had recovered from COVID-19.

The chain joins TRBV6-6 to TRBJ2-4; D uncertain. Trimming removed 5 bases at V and 0 bases at J, with 17 bases between. Germline CDR1 is MNHNY and CDR2 is SVGAGI (reference sequence). The length of the CDR3 is 17 residues. This CDR3 reads CASSPSFTYVAKNIQYF. DNA of the CDR3: TGTGCCAGCAGTCCGTCATTTACCTATGTAGCCAAAAACATTCAGTACTTC.

This rearrangement joins TRBV24-1 to TRBJ2-3; 10 bases line up with TRBD2. The CDR3 runs 15 residues. The V gene end was trimmed by 5 bases and the J gene end by 8 bases; junction bases not matched to a gene: 9. Germline-derived CDR1 and CDR2 are KGHDR and SFDVKD. The CDR3 DNA follows: TGTGCCACCAGTGTCTCTAGCGGGAGTGGAGGTACGCAGTATTTT. This encodes CATSVSSGSGGTQYF.

In its sample, this clone was seen once. The rearrangement joins TRBV18 to TRBJ1-1, with D possibly being TRBD1 (6 bases). V shed 1 base and J shed 7 bases, with 10 bases lying between them. The germline CDR1 and CDR2 sequences are KGHSH and LQKENI. The length of the CDR3 is 13 residues. The CDR3 DNA follows: TGTGCCAGCTCACCACTCAGGGGTGATGAAGCTTTCTTT. Its protein product is CASSPLRGDEAFF. Using reference TRBV18 and TRBJ1-1 for the parts outside the CDR3, the full variable domain is NAGVMQNPRHLVRRRGQEARLRCSPMKGHSHVYWYRQLPEEGLKFMVYLQKENIIDESGMPKERFSAEFPKEGPSILRIQQVVRGDSAAYFCASSPLRGDEAFFGQGTRLTVV.

The V gene is TRBV5-1, the J gene TRBJ1-2; 10 nucleotides agree with TRBD1. Germline CDR1 reads SGHRS; CDR2 reads YFSETQ. The junction had 8 bases not matched to a gene; V was cut back by 0 bases and J by 6 bases. CDR3 length: 16 residues. In DNA, the CDR3 is TGCGCCAGCAGCTTGGAAGGACAGGGGGGAAGAAATGGCTACACCTTC. Translation gives CASSLEGQGGRNGYTF. Complete variable domain (other parts from reference TRBV5-1 and TRBJ1-2): KAGVTQTPRYLIKTRGQQVTLSCSPISGHRSVSWYQQTPGQGLQFLFEYFSETQRNKGNFPGRFSGRQFSNSRSEMNVSTLELGDSALYLCASSLEGQGGRNGYTFGSGTRLTVV.

The rearrangement joins TRBV28 to TRBJ1-1, with D unclear. The CDR3 totals 13 residues. V was clipped by 6 bases and J by 6 bases, with 14 bases between them. Germline V lookup: CDR1 MDHEN, CDR2 SYDVKM. The CDR3 region is CASRPQVGAEAFF. The CDR3 DNA reads as TGTGCCAGCAGACCCCAGGTGGGAGCTGAAGCTTTCTTT.

This sequence joins TRBV6-2 or TRBV6-3 and TRBJ1-6; 9 bases are shared with TRBD1. V trimming: 2 bases; J trimming: 1 base; junction bases outside the gene matches: 3. CDR1 MNHEY and CDR2 SVGEGT come from the germline V gene. This CDR3 spans 17 amino acids. CDR3 nucleotides: TGTGCCAGCAGTTACATGGGACAGGGATCCTATAATTCACCCCTCCACTTT. It yields the protein CASSYMGQGSYNSPLHF.

CDR3 nucleotide sequence: TGTGCCATCAGTGATCCCGCCGGGACAGGGGGCAGAGATACGCAGTATTTT. This encodes CAISDPAGTGGRDTQYF. The chain links TRBV10-3 to TRBJ2-3; TRBD1 matches at 12 bases. The CDR3 is 17 amino acids. The trim removed 3 bases at V and 5 bases at J, leaving 9 bases unmatched. Per germline, CDR1 ENHRY and CDR2 SYGVKD.

This clone was seen a handful of times. The chain is built from TRBV5-8 and TRBJ1-4, with 8 positions matching TRBD1. Germline CDR1 SGHTS, CDR2 YDEGEE. The CDR3 length is 16 residues. V shed 2 bases, J shed 0 bases, and the junction held 3 bases outside the gene matches. The chain's CDR3 is CASSLGQGSTNEKLFF. Written as DNA, the CDR3 is TGTGCCAGCAGCTTAGGACAGGGCTCAACTAATGAAAAACTGTTTTTT.

CDR3 residues: CASTSGGASRGNTIYF. CDR3 DNA: TGTGCCAGCACCTCAGGGGGCGCGAGTCGAGGAAACACCATATATTTT. This chain connects TRBV5-4 to TRBJ1-3; 8 bases line up with TRBD1. Trimming at V came to 6 bases and at J to 4 bases, leaving 12 bases not matched to a gene. The germline gives CDR1 SGHNT, CDR2 YYREEE (reference sequence). CDR3 length: 16 amino acids.

V and J are TRBV19 and TRBJ1-6; D gene unclear. V was clipped by 5 bases and J by 8 bases, with 16 bases between them. The germline V gene encodes CDR1 LNHDA and CDR2 SQIVND (reference sequence). The CDR3 loop spans 15 amino acids. This chain's CDR3 is CASSYDVAQDSPLHF. CDR3 DNA sequence: TGTGCCAGTAGTTATGACGTAGCTCAAGATTCACCCCTCCACTTT.

V gene TRBV19 combines with J gene TRBJ2-6; TRBD2 agrees at 12 bases. The CDR3 runs 18 residues. The germline V gene has CDR1 LNHDA and CDR2 SQIVND (reference sequence). V shed 2 bases and J 4 bases; nucleotides not matched to a gene: 6. The CDR3 DNA reads TGTGCCAGTAGTATACGACTAGCGGGAGTGGAAGGGGCCAACGTCCTGACTTTC. Translated: CASSIRLAGVEGANVLTF.

In nucleotides, the CDR3 is TGTGCCAGTAGTCTAACAGGGGGGAATGAGCAGTTCTTC. This translates into CASSLTGGNEQFF. V gene TRBV19 combines with J gene TRBJ2-1, with TRBD1 identical over 8 bases. The germline V gene has CDR1 LNHDA and CDR2 SQIVND (reference sequence). The V segment lost 5 bases and the J segment 7 bases; nucleotides outside the gene matches: 4. The CDR3 has 13 residues.

This chain's CDR3 is CASLLAGVGDTQYF. The CDR3 DNA is TGCGCCAGCCTTCTAGCGGGGGTAGGAGATACGCAGTATTTT. V is TRBV5-1 and J is TRBJ2-3, with 10 nucleotides matching TRBD2. The germline gives CDR1 SGHRS, CDR2 YFSETQ. The CDR3 contains 14 residues. Germline trimming cut 7 bases from V and 5 bases from J; bases unmatched to any gene: 7.

The chain couples TRBV7-9 to TRBJ2-5, with 7 bases that match TRBD1. This CDR3 is built from 14 residues. CDR1 is SEHNR, CDR2 FQNEAQ, per germline (reference sequence). Unmatched junction bases numbered 4, after V lost 5 bases and J lost 1 base. CDR3 nucleotide sequence: TGTGCCAGCAGCCCTCGGGACAGCCAAGAGACCCAGTACTTC. This codes for CASSPRDSQETQYF.

The V and J genes are TRBV3-1 (or the pseudogene TRBV3-2) and TRBJ2-1; no reliable D call. The CDR3 is 12 amino acids. CDR1 and CDR2 from the germline V gene are LGHDT and YNNKEL (reference sequence). The V end was cut by 1 base, the J end by 10 bases, with 8 bases between. The CDR3 DNA is TGTGCCAGCAGCCAAGCGGGTGGGGAGCAGTTCTTC. It encodes CASSQAGGEQFF.

The chain uses TRBV5-6 and TRBJ2-1; D is unclear. V was cut by 1 base and J by 10 bases, with 9 bases left in between. The CDR3 is 12 amino acids. Germline V lookup: CDR1 SGHDT, CDR2 YYEEEE. The CDR3 loop reads CASSLTVGEQFF. CDR3 DNA: TGTGCCAGCAGCTTGACAGTTGGAGAGCAGTTCTTC.

The V call is TRBV29-1, the J call TRBJ1-1, with D tentatively TRBD1 (6 bases). This CDR3 has 13 amino acids. V was cut by 8 bases and J by 5 bases, with 18 bases left in between. Germline V lookup: CDR1 SQVTM, CDR2 ANQGSEA. The CDR3 DNA sequence: TGCAGCTCAAGGGGGGGGGCGGAAACTGAAGCTTTCTTT. Protein product: CSSRGGAETEAFF.

J is TRBJ1-5 and V is TRBV2, with no clear D. This CDR3 spans 13 amino acids. CDR1 and CDR2 (germline): SNHLY, FYNNEI. V was trimmed by 6 bases and J by 3 bases, leaving 9 bases between them. DNA for the CDR3: TGTGCCAGCAGGCCCGGGGTCAATCAGCCCCAGCATTTT. This encodes CASRPGVNQPQHF.

This chain uses TRBV14 with TRBJ2-1, with D perhaps matching TRBD1 (6 bases). V lost 5 bases to trimming and J lost 8 bases, with 10 bases between them. The CDR3 is made up of 12 amino acids. From germline, CDR1 is SGHDN and CDR2 FVKESK. The CDR3: CASSKQGYEQFF. Written as DNA, the CDR3 is TGTGCCAGCAGCAAACAGGGCTATGAGCAGTTCTTC.

The chain employs TRBV6-5 and TRBJ1-4, with 10 bases matching TRBD1. Germline V CDR1 and CDR2: MNHEY, SVGAGI. J lost 8 bases, V lost 6 bases, and 6 bases had no gene match. The CDR3 covers 14 residues. Here the CDR3 reads CASSRQGATEKLFF. The CDR3 DNA is TGTGCCAGCAGCCGACAGGGGGCGACGGAAAAACTGTTTTTT.

This chain joins TRBV29-1 and TRBJ2-1, with no clear D. CDR1 and CDR2 (germline): SQVTM, ANQGSEA. The V gene lost 7 bases and the J gene lost 4 bases, with 17 bases spanning the gap. CDR3 size: 14 residues. Here the CDR3 reads CSGALREGYNEQFF. The CDR3, as DNA: TGCAGCGGGGCCCTGCGAGAAGGATACAATGAGCAGTTCTTC.

The chain is built from TRBV6-5 and TRBJ2-3; TRBD2 aligns across 7 bases. Trimming took 2 bases from V and 4 from J; bases not matched to a gene: 6. The length of the CDR3 is 15 residues. Looked up from germline, CDR1 is MNHEY and CDR2 is SVGAGI. This CDR3 reads CASSYQRGFPDTQYF. In DNA, the CDR3 is TGTGCCAGCAGTTACCAGCGGGGTTTCCCAGATACGCAGTATTTT.

The chain couples TRBV6-6 to TRBJ2-7; TRBD2 aligns across 12 bases. The junction had 9 bases not matched to a gene; V was cut back by 5 bases and J by 4 bases. CDR1 and CDR2 from the germline V gene are MNHNY and SVGAGI (reference sequence). CDR3 length equals 16 residues. For the CDR3, the DNA is TGTGCCAGCAGTCGACAGACTAGCGGGAGAGCGTACGAGCAGTACTTC. Translated: CASSRQTSGRAYEQYF.

V and J are TRBV21-1 and TRBJ1-1; TRBD1 reflects the table's D call only, with no check against the DNA. TRBV21-1 is described as a pseudogene. The CDR3 spans 14 residues. The CDR3 DNA follows: TGTGCCAGCAGCCCCAGGCCGACCTGTCCTGAAGCTTTCTTT. Protein product: CASSPRPTCPEAFF.

The rearrangement joins TRBV28 to TRBJ2-7, with a tentative D call TRBD2 (6 bases). V was shortened by 1 base and J by 7 bases, with 17 bases between the two germline ends. Per germline, CDR1 MDHEN and CDR2 SYDVKM. The CDR3 is 15 amino acids. The chain's CDR3 is CASSLFITLGREQYF. The CDR3 DNA reads as TGTGCCAGCAGTTTATTTATCACCCTGGGGAGGGAGCAGTACTTC.

The V call is TRBV28, the J call TRBJ1-5; 7 nucleotides line up with TRBD1. The ends lost 4 bases at V and 0 bases at J; junction bases unmatched: 15. CDR1 and CDR2 from the germline V gene are MDHEN and SYDVKM. The CDR3 loop spans 19 amino acids. CDR3 loop: CASSSRSSGQSNSNQPQHF. In nucleotides, the CDR3 is TGTGCCAGCAGTTCCAGATCCTCGGGACAGAGCAATAGCAATCAGCCCCAGCATTTT.